This T cell receptor beta chain originates from a study of cytomegalovirus exposure and HLA in healthy donors. With 60 Vbeta and 13 Jbeta primers, the PCR was carried out. Assay: immunoSEQ multiplex PCR; the TCRdb copy retains only in-frame clones and omits some. The sample records around 150,000 clones, 80% being singletons. The material sequenced was PBMCs. The receptor was derived from a human donor in good health.

CDR3 nucleotide sequence: TGTGCCAGCAGTTTTGGGACAGGGTTTTACGAGCAGTACTTC. The encoded protein is CASSFGTGFYEQYF. The V gene is TRBV27, the J gene TRBJ2-7, with 9 bases identical to TRBD1. With V trimmed by 3 bases and J by 4 bases, 4 bases remained unmatched. The CDR3 contains 14 residues. Looked up from germline, CDR1 is MNHEY and CDR2 is SMNVEV (reference sequence).